This T cell receptor (beta chain) was captured by sequencing in a study of CD8 T cells in Susac syndrome. Peripheral blood CD8+ and CD4+ T cells were profiled by TCR beta sequencing. Roughly 0.45 to 1 ug RNA was reverse transcribed with random hexamers. TCRdb re-called the immunoSEQ multiplex PCR reads with MiXCR, one entry per CDR3 protein. This table has roughly 50,000 distinct CDR3 sequences, roughly 93% appearing once. V trimming: 8 bases; J trimming: 6 bases; junction bases outside the gene matches: 16. Germline lookup yields CDR1 ENHRY and CDR2 SYGVKD. The length of the CDR3 is 17 residues. The sequence derives from a human donor in good health. V usage is TRBV10-3 and J usage is TRBJ2-1; TRBD2 aligns across 10 bases. Sequencing used CD8+ T cells from PBMCs. The chain's CDR3 is CAIALSTAGGPGNEQFF. The DNA for the CDR3 is TGTGCCATCGCTCTCAGCACAGCGGGAGGGCCAGGCAATGAGCAGTTCTTC.